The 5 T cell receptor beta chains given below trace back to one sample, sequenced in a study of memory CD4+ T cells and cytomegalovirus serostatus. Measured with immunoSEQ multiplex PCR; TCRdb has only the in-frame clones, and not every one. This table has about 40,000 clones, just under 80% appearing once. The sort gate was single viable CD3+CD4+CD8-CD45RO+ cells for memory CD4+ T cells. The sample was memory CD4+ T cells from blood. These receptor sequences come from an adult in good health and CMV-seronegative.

CDR3 DNA: TGTGCCAGCAGTGGCTCAAAGCAGGGTCTTAATGAAAAACTGTTTTTT. Its translation: CASSGSKQGLNEKLFF. This rearrangement joins TRBV6-1 to TRBJ1-4; D possibly corresponds to TRBD1 (5 bases). Trimming took 4 bases from V and 4 from J, leaving 16 bases between them. This CDR3 spans 16 amino acids. CDR1 and CDR2 from the germline V gene are MNHNS and SASEGT.

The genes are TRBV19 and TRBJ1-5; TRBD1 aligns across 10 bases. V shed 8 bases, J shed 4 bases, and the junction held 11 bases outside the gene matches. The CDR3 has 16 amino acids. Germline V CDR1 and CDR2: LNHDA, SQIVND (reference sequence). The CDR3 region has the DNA TGTGCCAGTGCAAAAACGTCGGGACAGGGGAATCAGCCCCAGCATTTT. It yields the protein CASAKTSGQGNQPQHF.

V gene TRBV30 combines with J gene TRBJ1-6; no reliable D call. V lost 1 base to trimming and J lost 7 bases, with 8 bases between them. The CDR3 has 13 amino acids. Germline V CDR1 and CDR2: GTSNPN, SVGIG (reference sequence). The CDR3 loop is CAWSGEFNSPLHF. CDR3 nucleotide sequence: TGTGCCTGGAGTGGGGAATTCAATTCACCCCTCCACTTT.

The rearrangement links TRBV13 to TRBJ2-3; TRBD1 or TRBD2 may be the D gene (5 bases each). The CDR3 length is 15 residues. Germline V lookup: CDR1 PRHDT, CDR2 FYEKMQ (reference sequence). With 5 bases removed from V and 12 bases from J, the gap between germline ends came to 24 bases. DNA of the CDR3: TGTGCCAGCAGCGCCCGGGGCAGGGTAAATGGGCCACAGTATTTT. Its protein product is CASSARGRVNGPQYF.

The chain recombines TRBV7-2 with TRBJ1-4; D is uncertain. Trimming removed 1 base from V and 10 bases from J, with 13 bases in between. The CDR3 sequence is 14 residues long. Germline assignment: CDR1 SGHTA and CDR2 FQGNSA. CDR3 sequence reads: CASSLEWSRGKLFF. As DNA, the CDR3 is TGTGCCAGCAGCTTAGAGTGGTCGCGGGGAAAACTGTTTTTT.